The source of this T cell receptor beta chain is a study of beta chain features in type 1 diabetes. Study-wide background: Cell yields, gender and age were comparable in patients and healthy donors.

The investigators reverse transcribed all of the isolated RNA, so they sequenced expressed TCRB transcripts. The repertoire was sequenced with immunoSEQ multiplex PCR; TCRdb's copy has only in-frame clones and lacks some. The top ten hold approximately 0.087% of the sample, which has roughly 610,000 clones, 15% to 17% seen once. Regarding the study as a whole: Among patients with Type 1 diabetes, TCRB CDR3s were moderately but significantly shorter in every one of the four CD4+ subsets.

A note on this clone: Antigen specificity is unknown.

CDR1 and CDR2 from the germline V gene are MNHNY and SVGAGI (reference sequence). The CDR3 is 15 residues long. The J segment lost 7 bases and the V segment lost 9 bases, leaving 12 bases of the junction unmatched. Sample: naive CD4+ T cells from blood. The receptor was isolated from a man younger than 35 in good health. The chain has TRBV6-6 and TRBJ1-6; the match to TRBD1 covers 7 bases. The CDR3 protein is CASDAQDRQNSPLHF. The CDR3 nucleotides are TGTGCCAGTGATGCCCAGGACAGGCAGAATTCACCCCTCCACTTT.